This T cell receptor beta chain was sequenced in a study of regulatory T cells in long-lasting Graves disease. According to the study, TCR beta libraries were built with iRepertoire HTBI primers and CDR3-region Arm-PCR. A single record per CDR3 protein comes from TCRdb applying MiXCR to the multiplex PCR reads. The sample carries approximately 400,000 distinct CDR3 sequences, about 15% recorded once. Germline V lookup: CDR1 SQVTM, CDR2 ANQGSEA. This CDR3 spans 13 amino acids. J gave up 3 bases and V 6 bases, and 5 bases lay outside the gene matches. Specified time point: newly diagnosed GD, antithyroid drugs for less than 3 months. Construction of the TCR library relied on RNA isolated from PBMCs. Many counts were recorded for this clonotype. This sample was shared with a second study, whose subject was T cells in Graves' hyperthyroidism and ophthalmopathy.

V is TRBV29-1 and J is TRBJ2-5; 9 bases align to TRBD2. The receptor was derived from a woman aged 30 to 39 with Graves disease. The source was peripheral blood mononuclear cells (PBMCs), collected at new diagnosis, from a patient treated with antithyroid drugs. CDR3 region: CSVIAGVEETQYF. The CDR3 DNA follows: TGCAGCGTGATAGCGGGAGTTGAAGAGACCCAGTACTTC.